Below, 20 T cell receptor beta chains from the same sample are listed, as sequenced in a study of vaccination effects on CD4 cells after COVID-19 (dated by TCRdb to 2021 to 2024). The ViraFEST assay stimulated PBMC with viral peptide pools and then used TCR sequencing to identify antigen-specific CD4+ T cell clonotypes by expansion. After approximately eleven days of culture, CD4+ T cells were isolated with the EasySep CD4+ T cell isolation kit. Convalescent patients had PCR-confirmed SARS-CoV-2 infection between March and December 2020, before Alpha, Beta and Delta variants emerged in the United States. These receptors have no known antigen. The method behind the library was the immunoSEQ multiplex PCR assay. Not all clones reach the TCRdb copy of this immuneACCESS table, which keeps in-frame sequences only. Checked studies attribute under half of the gap to unresolved V genes and leave the rest unexplained. This sample gives tens of thousands of clones in total; 75% to 85% of them show up just once. The top ten constitute over 35% of the sample.

The source material was CD4+ T cells from PBMCs cultured with a peptide pool, sampled before COVID-19 vaccination. The receptors were sampled from a human donor who had a prior SARS-CoV-2 infection.

This clone showed up just once. This sequence joins TRBV5-1 and TRBJ2-3; 12 bases agree with TRBD1. The V and J ends lost 3 bases and 0 bases, in that order; junction bases with no gene match: 5. The germline gives CDR1 SGHRS, CDR2 YFSETQ. The CDR3 spans 17 residues. CDR3: CASSSGQGARSTDTQYF. The CDR3 nucleotides read TGCGCCAGCAGCTCGGGACAGGGGGCCAGAAGCACAGATACGCAGTATTTT.

This clone appeared a few times. The chain links TRBV5-1 to TRBJ1-2; no reliable D call. This CDR3 is built from 13 residues. Germline V gene lookup returns CDR1 SGHRS and CDR2 YFSETQ. V was cut by 0 bases and J by 7 bases, with 10 bases left in between. CDR3 nucleotide sequence: TGCGCCAGCAGCTTGGACGCGGTGAGTGGCTACACCTTC. Its translation: CASSLDAVSGYTF.

The chain employs TRBV3-1 (or the pseudogene TRBV3-2) and TRBJ2-1, with D uncertain. Germline V CDR1 and CDR2: LGHDT, YNNKEL (reference sequence). The V end lost 6 bases, the J end lost 0 bases, and 12 bases lay between the germline ends. The CDR3 contains 15 residues. CDR3 bases: TGTGCCAGCAGGGCAAGTTGGAGCTCCTACAATGAGCAGTTCTTC. Translating gives CASRASWSSYNEQFF.

J is TRBJ1-3 and V is TRBV20-1; the D is unclear. The CDR3 covers 11 residues. Germline-derived CDR1 and CDR2 are DFQATT and SNEGSKA (reference sequence). V was shortened by 3 bases and J by 11 bases, with 11 bases between the two germline ends. The chain's CDR3 is CSASGVAAIYF. CDR3 nucleotides: TGCAGTGCTAGCGGGGTAGCCGCCATATATTTT.

The chain combines TRBV4-3 with TRBJ2-4; either TRBD1 or TRBD2 may fit D (6 bases each). The CDR3 runs to 13 residues. From germline, CDR1 is LGHNA and CDR2 YSLEER. Trimming removed 3 bases from V and 8 bases from J, with 11 bases in between. Here the CDR3 reads CASSHQEGDIQYF. Written as DNA, the CDR3 is TGCGCCAGCAGCCACCAGGAGGGGGACATTCAGTACTTC.

This clone turned up a few times. The chain uses TRBV19 and TRBJ1-6, with D possibly being TRBD1 (5 bases). V lost 6 bases and J 3 bases, leaving 9 bases between the germline ends. Germline V gene data show CDR1 as LNHDA and CDR2 as SQIVND (reference sequence). The CDR3 sequence is 14 residues long. The CDR3 is CASREGNYNSPLHF. The CDR3 DNA sequence: TGTGCCAGTAGGGAGGGGAACTATAATTCACCCCTCCACTTT.

This clone was found a few times. The V and J genes are TRBV27 and TRBJ1-5; D not resolved. Trimming shortened V by 2 bases and J by 0 bases, and 8 bases separated the two germline ends. Germline CDR1 is MNHEY and CDR2 is SMNVEV (reference sequence). This CDR3 contains 15 residues. The CDR3 nucleotides read TGTGCCAGCAGTTTAGCCAAGGATAGCAATCAGCCCCAGCATTTT. Protein product: CASSLAKDSNQPQHF.

The V and J genes are TRBV6-6 and TRBJ2-3; D is possibly TRBD1 (6 bases). Germline V CDR1 and CDR2: MNHNY, SVGAGI (reference sequence). This CDR3 has 14 amino acids. V was shortened by 2 bases and J by 5 bases, with 11 bases between the two germline ends. In DNA, the CDR3 is TGTGCCAGCAGTTACCTAGGGGGTTTAGATACGCAGTATTTT. It specifies CASSYLGGLDTQYF.

This chain connects TRBV28 to TRBJ1-3; weak D call: TRBD1 (6 bases). The CDR3 length is 14 residues. In germline, CDR1 is MDHEN, CDR2 SYDVKM. With 7 bases removed from V and 2 bases from J, the gap between germline ends came to 12 bases. The CDR3 loop is CASTTSGAGNTIYF. The CDR3 nucleotides are TGTGCCAGCACCACCTCAGGGGCTGGAAACACCATATATTTT.

The chain couples TRBV5-1 to TRBJ2-1, with 8 positions matching TRBD2. The J segment lost 3 bases and the V segment lost 7 bases, leaving 6 bases of the junction unmatched. Germline CDR1 is SGHRS and CDR2 is YFSETQ. CDR3 length: 14 amino acids. The CDR3 reads CASDTGTSYNEQFF. The CDR3 nucleotides read TGCGCCAGCGACACCGGGACTAGCTACAATGAGCAGTTCTTC.

The chain joins TRBV19 to TRBJ2-3; 14 nucleotides agree with TRBD2. V was pared by 7 bases and J by 5 bases, with 8 bases of the junction left unmatched. This CDR3 comprises 16 residues. CDR1 and CDR2 from the germline V gene are LNHDA and SQIVND (reference sequence). The CDR3: CASTPTSGGAGDTQYF. The CDR3, as DNA: TGTGCCAGTACCCCGACTAGCGGGGGGGCCGGAGATACGCAGTATTTT. The whole variable domain, remainder taken from reference TRBV19 and TRBJ2-3, is DGGITQSPKYLFRKEGQNVTLSCEQNLNHDAMYWYRQDPGQGLRLIYYSQIVNDFQKGDIAEGYSVSREKKESFPLTVTSAQKNPTAFYLCASTPTSGGAGDTQYFGPGTRLTVL.

The V and J genes are TRBV11-2 and TRBJ1-1, with no clear D. This CDR3 region has 16 residues. V dropped 0 bases and J dropped 1 base, with 12 bases sitting between them. In germline, CDR1 is SGHAT, CDR2 FQNNGV. In DNA form, the CDR3 reads TGTGCCAGCAGCTTAGATTTGGGGTTGGGGAACACTGAAGCTTTCTTT. The encoded protein is CASSLDLGLGNTEAFF. The full variable domain, its missing parts supplied by reference TRBV11-2 and TRBJ1-1, is EAGVAQSPRYKIIEKRQSVAFWCNPISGHATLYWYQQILGQGPKLLIQFQNNGVVDDSQLPKDRFSAERLKGVDSTLKIQPAKLEDSAVYLCASSLDLGLGNTEAFFGQGTRLTVV.

The chain uses TRBV7-6 and TRBJ2-2; 8 bases are a match to TRBD2. The CDR3 runs to 17 residues. Germline V gene lookup returns CDR1 SGHVS and CDR2 FNYEAQ. The J segment lost 5 bases and the V segment lost 5 bases, leaving 13 bases of the junction unmatched. This CDR3 reads CASSPTGTSSATGELFF. The CDR3 DNA follows: TGTGCCAGCAGCCCCACCGGGACTAGTAGCGCAACCGGGGAGCTGTTTTTT.

The genes are TRBV19 and TRBJ1-2; possibly TRBD1 for D (6 bases). V was cut by 7 bases and J by 3 bases, with 12 bases left in between. Germline V gives CDR1 LNHDA, CDR2 SQIVND (reference sequence). This CDR3 comprises 13 residues. Written as DNA, the CDR3 is TGTGCCAGTACATGGGACAAGGACTATGGCTACACCTTC. Its protein product is CASTWDKDYGYTF.

The chain recombines TRBV28 with TRBJ2-1; TRBD2 aligns across 8 bases. After removal of 6 bases from V and 6 bases from J, the junction contained 7 bases not matched to a gene. CDR1 is MDHEN and CDR2 is SYDVKM in the germline V gene. The CDR3 has 14 residues. The CDR3 region is CASRSGSDANEQFF. The CDR3 DNA sequence: TGTGCCAGCAGGAGCGGGAGTGACGCCAATGAGCAGTTCTTC.

This clone appeared a few times. V gene TRBV7-9 combines with J gene TRBJ1-2; 8 nucleotides line up with TRBD1. The CDR3 spans 14 residues. V shed 8 bases, J shed 0 bases, and the junction held 5 bases outside the gene matches. CDR1 is SEHNR and CDR2 is FQNEAQ in the germline V gene (reference sequence). The DNA of the CDR3 is TGTGCCAGCGGACAGGGACATTCTAACTATGGCTACACCTTC. Protein: CASGQGHSNYGYTF. The variable domain in full, with the rest retrieved from reference TRBV7-9 and TRBJ1-2, is DTGVSQNPRHKITKRGQNVTFRCDPISEHNRLYWYRQTLGQGPEFLTYFQNEAQLEKSRLLSDRFSAERPKGSFSTLEIQRTEQGDSAMYLCASGQGHSNYGYTFGSGTRLTVV.

The chain uses TRBV9 and TRBJ1-1; perhaps TRBD1 as D (5 bases). The CDR3 sequence is 15 residues long. The germline V and J ends were trimmed by 9 bases and 4 bases, with 22 bases remaining between them. Germline loops: CDR1 SGDLS, CDR2 YYNGEE. The chain's CDR3 is CANGGFSPRGTEAFF. CDR3 in DNA: TGTGCCAACGGGGGATTTAGCCCTCGGGGCACTGAAGCTTTCTTT.

The CDR3 sequence: CASSTGPEAFF. The CDR3 DNA sequence: TGTGCCAGCAGCACGGGGCCTGAAGCTTTCTTT. This chain connects TRBV6-5 to TRBJ1-1, with TRBD1 as a possible D gene (5 bases). CDR1 and CDR2 (germline): MNHEY, SVGAGI. This CDR3 is 11 amino acids long. The ends were cut back, 6 bases at V and 6 bases at J, with 8 bases in the middle.

The V and J genes are TRBV5-1 and TRBJ2-3; 7 bases agree with TRBD1. There are 19 residues in the CDR3. V gave up 4 bases and J gave up 2 bases; unmatched junction bases: 19. Germline V gene data show CDR1 as SGHRS and CDR2 as YFSETQ. The CDR3 DNA reads TGCGCCAGCAGCCGGGTTCCTACTACCGGGACAGATCACACAGATACGCAGTATTTT. Translated, it gives CASSRVPTTGTDHTDTQYF.

The V and J genes are TRBV2 and TRBJ2-3; the match to TRBD2 covers 8 bases. The germline V gene encodes CDR1 SNHLY and CDR2 FYNNEI. The CDR3 is 17 residues long. J lost 0 bases, V lost 6 bases, and 11 bases had no gene match. The CDR3 nucleotides are TGTGCCAGCAGGAAAGGACTAGCACGCACTAGCACAGATACGCAGTATTTT. Amino acid sequence: CASRKGLARTSTDTQYF.